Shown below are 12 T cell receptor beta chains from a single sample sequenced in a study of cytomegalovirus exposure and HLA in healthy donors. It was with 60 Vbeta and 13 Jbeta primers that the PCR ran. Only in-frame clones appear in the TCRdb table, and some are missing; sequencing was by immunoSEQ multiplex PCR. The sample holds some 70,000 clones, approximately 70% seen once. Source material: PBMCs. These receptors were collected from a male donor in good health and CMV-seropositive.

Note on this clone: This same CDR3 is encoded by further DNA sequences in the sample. CDR3 amino acids: CASSSGLQETQYF. The CDR3 DNA is TGTGCCAGCAGTTCTGGCCTCCAAGAGACCCAGTACTTC. The chain is built from TRBV7-7 and TRBJ2-5, with D unresolved. This CDR3 is built from 13 residues. V lost 6 bases and J lost 1, with 9 bases in between. Germline CDR1 SSHAT, CDR2 FNYEAQ (reference sequence). The whole variable domain, filled in from reference TRBV7-7 and TRBJ2-5, reads GAGVSQSPRYKVTKRGQDVTLRCDPISSHATLYWYQQALGQGPEFLTYFNYEAQPDKSGLPSDRFSAERPEGSISTLTIQRTEQRDSAMYRCASSSGLQETQYFGPGTRLLVL.

The CDR3: CASSPGTSGFNEQFF. CDR3 in DNA: TGTGCCAGCTCCCCAGGGACTAGCGGATTTAATGAGCAGTTCTTC. The chain uses TRBV18 and TRBJ2-1, with 11 bases matching TRBD2. The germline V gene has CDR1 KGHSH and CDR2 LQKENI. CDR3 length: 15 residues. The ends lost 6 bases at V and 7 bases at J; junction bases unmatched: 8.

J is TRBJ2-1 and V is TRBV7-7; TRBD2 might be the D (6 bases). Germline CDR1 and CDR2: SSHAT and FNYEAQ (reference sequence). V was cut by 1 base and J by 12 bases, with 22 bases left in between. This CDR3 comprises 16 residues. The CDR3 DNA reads TGTGCCAGCAGCTTAGAACACGGGACGGAGCAAGCGGGGCAGTTCTTC. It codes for CASSLEHGTEQAGQFF. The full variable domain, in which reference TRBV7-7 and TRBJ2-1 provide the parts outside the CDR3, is GAGVSQSPRYKVTKRGQDVTLRCDPISSHATLYWYQQALGQGPEFLTYFNYEAQPDKSGLPSDRFSAERPEGSISTLTIQRTEQRDSAMYRCASSLEHGTEQAGQFFGPGTRLTVL.

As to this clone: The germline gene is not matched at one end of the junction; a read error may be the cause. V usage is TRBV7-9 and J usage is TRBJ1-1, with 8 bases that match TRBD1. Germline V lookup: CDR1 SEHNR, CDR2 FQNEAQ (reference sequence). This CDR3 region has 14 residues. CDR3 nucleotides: TGTTCCAGCAGCTGGACAGGGTTGGACACTGAAGCTTTCTTT. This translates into CSSSWTGLDTEAFF. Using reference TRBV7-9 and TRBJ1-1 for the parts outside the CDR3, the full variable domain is DTGVSQNPRHKITKRGQNVTFRCDPISEHNRLYWYRQTLGQGPEFLTYFQNEAQLEKSRLLSDRFSAERPKGSFSTLEIQRTEQGDSAMYLCSSSWTGLDTEAFFGQGTRLTVV.

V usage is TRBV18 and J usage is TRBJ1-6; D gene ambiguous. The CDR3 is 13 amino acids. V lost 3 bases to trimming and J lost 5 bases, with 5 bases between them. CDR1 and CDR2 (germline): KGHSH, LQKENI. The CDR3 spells CASSPTDNSPLHF. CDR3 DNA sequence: TGTGCCAGCTCACCCACAGATAATTCACCCCTCCACTTT. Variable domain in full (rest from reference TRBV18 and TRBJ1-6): NAGVMQNPRHLVRRRGQEARLRCSPMKGHSHVYWYRQLPEEGLKFMVYLQKENIIDESGMPKERFSAEFPKEGPSILRIQQVVRGDSAAYFCASSPTDNSPLHFGNGTRLTVT.

For the CDR3, the DNA is TGCGCCAGCAACCCGGGACAAGACTACGAGCAGTACTTC. The encoded protein is CASNPGQDYEQYF. J is TRBJ2-7 and V is TRBV5-1, with D perhaps matching TRBD1 (6 bases). The CDR3 has 13 residues. Germline V gene sequence: CDR1 SGHRS, CDR2 YFSETQ. The germline V and J ends were trimmed by 6 bases and 3 bases, with 13 bases remaining between them.

The CDR3 DNA reads TGTGCCAGCTCAGTAGCGGGGGGGATCTACGAGCAGTACTTC. It yields the protein CASSVAGGIYEQYF. The chain joins TRBV18 to TRBJ2-5; 11 nucleotides agree with TRBD2. The J call may not be correct, given that the DNA end is closer to TRBJ2-7. Germline CDR1 is KGHSH and CDR2 is LQKENI. The CDR3 spans 14 residues.

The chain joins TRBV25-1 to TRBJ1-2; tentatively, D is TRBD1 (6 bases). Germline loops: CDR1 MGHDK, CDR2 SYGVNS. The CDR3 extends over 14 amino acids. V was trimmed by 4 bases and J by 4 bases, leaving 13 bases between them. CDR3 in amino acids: CASSGVVGGYGYTF. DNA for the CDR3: TGTGCCAGCAGTGGTGTGGTAGGGGGCTATGGCTACACCTTC.

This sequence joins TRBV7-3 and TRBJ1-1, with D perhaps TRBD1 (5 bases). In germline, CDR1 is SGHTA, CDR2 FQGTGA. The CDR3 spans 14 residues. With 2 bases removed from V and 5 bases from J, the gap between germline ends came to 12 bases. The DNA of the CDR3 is TGTGCCAGCAGCTTAGAAGGGGCTCGAACTGAAGCTTTCTTT. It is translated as CASSLEGARTEAFF.

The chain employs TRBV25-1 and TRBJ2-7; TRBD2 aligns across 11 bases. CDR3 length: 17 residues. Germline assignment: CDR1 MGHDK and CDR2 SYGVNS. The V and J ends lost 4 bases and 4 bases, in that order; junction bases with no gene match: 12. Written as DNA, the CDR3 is TGTGCCAGCAGTGTCGGGACTAGCGGCCGCCGGGGGTACGAGCAGTACTTC. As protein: CASSVGTSGRRGYEQYF.

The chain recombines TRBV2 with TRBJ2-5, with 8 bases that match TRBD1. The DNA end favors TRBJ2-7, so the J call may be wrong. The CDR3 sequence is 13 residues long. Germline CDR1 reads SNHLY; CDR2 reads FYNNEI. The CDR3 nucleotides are TGTGCCAGCAGTGGCCAGGGGGCTTACGAGCAGTACTTC. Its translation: CASSGQGAYEQYF.

CDR3 region: CASSLGGIQETQYF. CDR3 DNA sequence: TGTGCCAGCAGCTTGGGAGGGATCCAAGAGACCCAGTACTTC. The chain carries TRBV5-6 and TRBJ2-5, with D possibly matching TRBD2 (5 bases). There are 14 residues in the CDR3. Germline V lookup: CDR1 SGHDT, CDR2 YYEEEE. V shed 0 bases and J shed 1 base, with 7 bases lying between them.